These 10 T cell receptor beta chains originate from one sample sequenced in a study of lymphopenia after photon versus proton radiotherapy. Clones were read by immunoSEQ multiplex PCR, and TCRdb kept only the in-frame ones, dropping some. The table records about 20,000 clones, 84% of them present only once. The input for sequencing was peripheral blood, taken from a patient treated with photon-based radiotherapy. The receptors were sampled from a woman in her forties or fifties with pancreatic cancer.

CDR3 DNA sequence: TGTGCCAGCAGCATCTCATCTGGGGGGACTAGCGGATACGAGCAGTACTTC. Its protein product is CASSISSGGTSGYEQYF. The V gene is TRBV7-8, the J gene TRBJ2-7; 11 bases align to TRBD2. CDR3 size: 17 residues. From germline, CDR1 is SGHVS and CDR2 FQNEAQ. V was pared by 5 bases and J by 4 bases, with 13 bases of the junction left unmatched. The variable domain in full, completed from reference TRBV7-8 and TRBJ2-7, reads GAGVSQSPRYKVAKRGQDVALRCDPISGHVSLFWYQQALGQGPEFLTYFQNEAQLDKSGLPSDRFFAERPEGSVSTLKIQRTQQEDSAVYLCASSISSGGTSGYEQYFGPGTRLTVT.

This clone was detected only once. This sequence joins TRBV7-6 and TRBJ2-7, with TRBD1 matching over 11 bases. V shed 5 bases and J 2 bases; nucleotides not matched to a gene: 5. From germline, CDR1 is SGHVS and CDR2 FNYEAQ. The CDR3 contains 15 residues. Here the CDR3 reads CASSMGQGVPYEQYF. Here the CDR3 DNA reads TGTGCCAGCAGCATGGGACAGGGGGTACCCTACGAGCAGTACTTC.

This chain links TRBV11-2 with TRBJ2-7; no clear D gene. CDR3 size: 12 residues. V was clipped by 8 bases and J by 2 bases, with 10 bases between them. Per germline, CDR1 SGHAT and CDR2 FQNNGV. The CDR3 spells CASQPDPYEQYF. The CDR3 DNA follows: TGTGCCAGCCAACCGGACCCCTACGAGCAGTACTTC.

V gene TRBV19 combines with J gene TRBJ2-3; D uncertain. Per germline, CDR1 LNHDA and CDR2 SQIVND (reference sequence). V was pared by 3 bases and J by 4 bases, with 11 bases between. This CDR3 has 14 residues. The CDR3 region has the DNA TGTGCCAGTAGTATCCCCAGGATTGCAGATACGCAGTATTTT. It translates to CASSIPRIADTQYF.

For the CDR3, the DNA is TGTGCCAGCAGCAAAGCGGGTGATTGGCAGCTAGCCCATCAATTCTACGAGCAGTACTTC. Translating it yields CASSKAGDWQLAHQFYEQYF. The V call is TRBV21-1, the J call TRBJ2-7; TRBD2, the D gene given by the table, was not confirmed from the DNA. TRBV21-1 counts as a pseudogene. CDR3 length equals 20 residues.

The gene calls are TRBV6-1 and TRBJ1-4; D gene unclear. CDR1 is MNHNS and CDR2 is SASEGT in the germline V gene. The CDR3 is made up of 15 amino acids. Trimming left V 3 bases short and J 8 bases short, with 16 bases between. The CDR3 spells CASSEVSGGGEKLFF. The CDR3 nucleotides are TGTGCCAGCAGTGAGGTCAGTGGTGGAGGGGAAAAACTGTTTTTT.

The V gene is TRBV5-6, the J gene TRBJ2-7; perhaps D is TRBD1 or TRBD2 (5 bases each). Trimming pared 4 bases from V and 6 bases from J, leaving 20 bases between. The germline V gene encodes CDR1 SGHDT and CDR2 YYEEEE. There are 15 residues in the CDR3. CDR3 loop: CASSPPGPIIGEQYF. The DNA for the CDR3 is TGTGCCAGCAGCCCTCCGGGGCCCATTATAGGCGAGCAGTACTTC.

This clone was picked up a small number of times. The chain uses TRBV5-4 and TRBJ2-7; 8 nucleotides match TRBD2. Losses at the gene ends were 2 bases for V and 2 bases for J; bases not matched to a gene: 3. From germline, CDR1 is SGHNT and CDR2 YYREEE (reference sequence). CDR3 length: 14 amino acids. Here the CDR3 reads CASSLAGAPYEQYF. CDR3 DNA sequence: TGTGCCAGCAGCTTAGCGGGAGCCCCCTACGAGCAGTACTTC.

The V gene is TRBV10-3, the J gene TRBJ2-1; no clear D. The V gene lost 0 bases and the J gene lost 5 bases, with 14 bases spanning the gap. The CDR3 runs to 16 residues. The V gene's germline CDR1 is ENHRY and CDR2 SYGVKD. The CDR3, as DNA: TGTGCCATCAGTGAGTCTCCCCCGACTTCCAACAATGAGCAGTTCTTC. Amino acid sequence: CAISESPPTSNNEQFF.

This chain joins TRBV28 and TRBJ1-2; 10 positions match TRBD1. Losses at the gene ends were 6 bases for V and 3 bases for J; bases not matched to a gene: 4. The CDR3 is 14 residues long. CDR1 and CDR2 from the germline V gene are MDHEN and SYDVKM. The CDR3, as DNA: TGTGCCAGCAGAGCGGGACAGGGGTACTATGGCTACACCTTC. Translated, it gives CASRAGQGYYGYTF.